Listed below are T cell receptor beta chains from one sample, sequenced in a study of T cell responses to AZD1222 COVID-19 vaccine. Measured with immunoSEQ multiplex PCR; TCRdb has only the in-frame clones, and not every one. The sample has approximately 160,000 clones, 85% to 95% seen once. Sample: peripheral blood, taken on day 0 of AZD1222 vaccination. The receptors come from an adult in good health. Each CDR3 is given with its conserved first and last residue. The D gene is left open where the match is weak. Some rows have no size entry. The others give once, few or many, or a class for an expanded clone.

TRBJ1-1 TRBV9 NA NA TGTGCCAGCAGCGTAGGTGGGGGACCTGAAGCTTTCTTT CASSVGGGPEAFF
TRBJ1-1 TRBV5-1 NA NA TGCGCCAGCACCCCTGACGGGTCCAGGACTGAAGCTTTCTTT CASTPDGSRTEAFF
TRBJ2-1 TRBV11-2 NA NA TGTGCCAGCAGCTTAGCGGGGGCATCCTACAATGAGCAGTTCTTC CASSLAGASYNEQFF
TRBJ2-7 TRBV30 NA NA TGTGCCTGGAGTCACAAAACAGGGTATCCCTACGAGCAGTACTTC CAWSHKTGYPYEQYF
TRBJ1-2 TRBV18 NA NA TGTGCCAGCTCACCGAATGAGGGGCGCGGCTATGGCTACACCTTC CASSPNEGRGYGYTF
TRBJ1-5 TRBV5-1 TRBD1 once TGCGCCAGCAGCTCCACAGGGGCCCTGAATCAGCCCCAGCATTTT CASSSTGALNQPQHF
TRBJ2-1 TRBV5-1 TRBD1 NA TGCGCCAGCAGCTTACAGGGGGCGAGGGAGCAGTTCTTC CASSLQGAREQFF
TRBJ1-1 TRBV4-1 NA NA TGCGCCAGCAGCCAAAGAACAGTGAGCGACACTGAAGCTTTCTTT CASSQRTVSDTEAFF
TRBJ2-1 TRBV7-9 TRBD2 NA TGTGCCAGCAGCTTATTCGGGCCTAGCGGGGGCGGCTACAATGAGCAGTTCTTC CASSLFGPSGGGYNEQFF
TRBJ2-7 TRBV7-9 NA few TGTGCCAGCAGCTTAGTGGCAGGGCGCTCCTACGAGCAGTACTTC CASSLVAGRSYEQYF
TRBJ2-1 TRBV2 TRBD2 few TGTGCCAGCAGTACTCCCCCTCTGGGCGGGGGGCCAAATGAGCAGTTCTTC CASSTPPLGGGPNEQFF
TRBJ1-2 TRBV4-2 NA NA TGTGCCAGCAGCCAAGATATAGCAGGGTTCGGTGGCTACACCTTC CASSQDIAGFGGYTF
TRBJ2-2 TRBV30 NA NA TGTGCCTGCGGACTGTTTCGGAGCACCGGGGAGCTGTTTTTT CACGLFRSTGELFF
TRBJ2-1 TRBV5-5 NA NA TGTGCCAGCAGTAGAACAGGGAATTCATTCAATGAGCAGTTCTTC CASSRTGNSFNEQFF
TRBJ2-7 TRBV11-2 TRBD2 once TGTGCCAGCAGCTTAGGGGCTAGCGGCTCCAGCTCCTACGAGCAGTACTTC CASSLGASGSSSYEQYF
TRBJ1-2 TRBV11-3 TRBD1 NA TGTGCCAGCAGCGACAGGGGTTATGGCTACACCTTC CASSDRGYGYTF
TRBJ2-7 TRBV18 TRBD2 once TGTGCCAGCTCACCACCGGGGAGGGCTCCCAACGAGCAGTACTTC CASSPPGRAPNEQYF
TRBJ2-5 TRBV28 TRBD2 NA TGTGCCAGCAGTTTGGATAGCGGGGGCCAAGAGACCCAGTACTTC CASSLDSGGQETQYF
TRBJ2-1 TRBV5-5 TRBD2 NA TGTGCCAGCAGCTTGAGCCGGGCCGGGGGGAATGAGCAGTTCTTC CASSLSRAGGNEQFF